This T cell receptor (beta chain) was recorded in a study of technical replicates of blood from several donors (dated by TCRdb to 2016 to 2017). After removal of 4 bases from V and 4 bases from J, the junction retains 5 bases not matched to a gene. The cysteine opens and the phenylalanine closes a CDR3 of 15 amino acids. This entry keeps only the CDR3 DNA: 45 bases, framed from base 1. Per the germline V gene, SGDLS is the CDR1 and YYNGEE is the CDR2. Turning to this clone: Its antigen is unknown. Per-nucleotide qualities are absent, and no much larger clonotype sits a single base away.

The library was produced with the immunoSEQ multiplex PCR assay. In its TCRdb copy, this immuneACCESS table keeps in-frame sequences only and misses some clones. Where compared with another copy, unresolved V genes explain less than half of these, and the others have no known cause. This sample lists approximately 87,000 clones; more than 85% were detected once. Roughly 0.37% of the sample lies in the top ten. The chain employs TRBV9 and TRBJ2-1; the central 10 bases match TRBD2. This receptor was identified in a human donor in good health. Some clones in this sample may be carry-over from other donors' samples. The sequencing sample was made of T cells isolated from PBMCs. The base sequence is TGTGCCAGCAGCCCACTAGCGGGACAATACAATGAGCAGTTCTTC. Its translation is CASSPLAGQYNEQFF.